This T cell receptor (beta chain) is drawn from a study of blood T cell repertoires in COVID-19. Looking at the study overall: The samples span acute and convalescent COVID-19 from the United States, Italy and Spain. T cells, B-cell-depleted T cells, or PBMCs supplied cDNA or gDNA.

This clone was found a few times. As handled by the study authors: Quantification of nucleated cells was approximated via reference gene primer amplification. Produced via immunoSEQ multiplex PCR; TCRdb's table is partial and in-frame only. The D gene and trimming were derived from the DNA, and the V and J assignments and clone size from that table. Of over 120,000 clones listed, about 79% were seen once; the top ten hold roughly 3%. Germline CDR1 reads MGHRA; CDR2 reads YSYEKL. The length of the CDR3 is 15 residues. Unmatched junction bases numbered 6, after V lost 1 base and J lost 4 bases. Sequences were obtained from peripheral blood. This receptor was obtained from a woman of 80 years or more with acute or convalescent COVID-19. V and J are TRBV4-1 and TRBJ2-5; the match to TRBD2 covers 7 bases. In nucleotides, the CDR3 is TGCGCCAGCAGCCAAGTTCCCGGACTAGGAGAGACCCAGTACTTC. Protein sequence: CASSQVPGLGETQYF.